This T cell receptor (beta chain) was obtained from a study of shared clonotypes between healthy human individuals. Method: immunoSEQ multiplex PCR; TCRdb's copy keeps in-frame clones and lacks some. The sample shows some 2.4 million clones, 90% to 95% of them seen only once. Per the germline V gene, CDR1 is SNHLY and CDR2 is FYNNEI. V shed 3 bases, J shed 10 bases, and the junction held 9 bases outside the gene matches. The CDR3 has 15 amino acids. This TCR was recovered from a man younger than 35 in good health. Some clones in this sample may be carry-over from other donors' samples. Sequenced sample: naive CD4+ T cells from PBMCs. Subset: CD45RA+ positively selected. V usage is TRBV2 and J usage is TRBJ1-6; TRBD1 aligns across 7 bases. CDR3 residues: CASSEEGQGGSPLHF. CDR3 nucleotide sequence: TGTGCCAGCAGTGAGGAGGGGCAGGGGGGATCACCCCTCCACTTT.